These 7 T cell receptor beta chains came from one sample sequenced in a study of blood T cells in healthy people across ages. It was with a sample-barcoded 5' primer and a J-beta primer mix that a second PCR of roughly 7 to 12 cycles was run. TCRdb analysed the 5' RACE reads with MiXCR anew, one entry per CDR3 protein. The data show over 950,000 distinct CDR3 sequences, more than 30% seen once. Sequencing input: blood. These receptor sequences come from a man between 18 and 29 years old in good health.

This chain connects TRBV5-1 to TRBJ1-1; 8 bases fit TRBD1. This CDR3 has 13 residues. Germline CDR1 SGHRS, CDR2 YFSETQ. The trim removed 4 bases at V and 10 bases at J, leaving 9 bases unmatched. CDR3 in DNA: TGCGCCAGCAGCATGTTACCAGACAGGGGAGCTTTCTTT. Translation: CASSMLPDRGAFF. Combining the CDR3 with reference TRBV5-1 and TRBJ1-1 gives the whole variable domain KAGVTQTPRYLIKTRGQQVTLSCSPISGHRSVSWYQQTPGQGLQFLFEYFSETQRNKGNFPGRFSGRQFSNSRSEMNVSTLELGDSALYLCASSMLPDRGAFFGQGTRLTVV.

The chain joins TRBV27 to TRBJ2-7; no clear D. The J call may be in error: the DNA end matches TRBJ2-5 better. The CDR3 is 14 amino acids. The germline V gene has CDR1 MNHEY and CDR2 SMNVEV (reference sequence). The CDR3: CASSLRSSRETQYF. The CDR3 bases are TGTGCCAGCAGTTTACGCAGCTCCAGAGAGACCCAGTACTTC.

CDR3 nucleotide sequence: TGTGCCAGCAGCCTACAGGGGTTTAATGAAAAACTGTTTTTT. The encoded protein is CASSLQGFNEKLFF. The chain couples TRBV7-9 to TRBJ1-4, with 7 bases aligning to TRBD1. CDR1 and CDR2 (germline): SEHNR, FQNEAQ (reference sequence). V was pared by 5 bases and J by 4 bases, with 4 bases of the junction left unmatched. The CDR3 runs 14 residues.

The V gene is TRBV27, the J gene TRBJ2-1, with 7 bases aligning to TRBD2. Germline CDR1 reads MNHEY; CDR2 reads SMNVEV (reference sequence). With V trimmed by 5 bases and J by 4 bases, 11 bases remained unmatched. This CDR3 contains 16 residues. The CDR3 bases are TGTGCCAGCAGTGTCCGCGGGGGAGGGTATTACAATGAGCAGTTCTTC. It translates to CASSVRGGGYYNEQFF.

This clonotype was found a few times. The chain combines TRBV4-1 with TRBJ2-3; D uncertain. The ends were cut back, 0 bases at V and 0 bases at J, with 13 bases in the middle. The germline gives CDR1 MGHRA, CDR2 YSYEKL. This CDR3 region has 17 residues. CDR3 protein: CASSQDRSLDSTDTQYF. Here the CDR3 DNA reads TGCGCCAGCAGCCAAGATCGCTCCTTAGATAGCACAGATACGCAGTATTTT.

The chain combines TRBV3-1 with TRBJ2-6; D not resolved. Germline V gene sequence: CDR1 LGHDT, CDR2 YNNKEL (reference sequence). Deletions cut 0 bases from V and 1 base from J, with 10 bases between. CDR3 size: 17 residues. The CDR3 nucleotides read TGTGCCAGCAGCCAAGATTTCTGGGATTCTGGGGCCAACGTCCTGACTTTC. It translates to CASSQDFWDSGANVLTF.

The chain links TRBV27 to TRBJ2-1; TRBD2 aligns across 11 bases. The J call may be in error: the DNA end matches TRBJ2-7 better. CDR1 is MNHEY, CDR2 SMNVEV, per germline (reference sequence). The CDR3 runs to 16 residues. CDR3: CASSRGTSGWYNEQYF. CDR3 DNA: TGTGCCAGCAGTCGCGGGACTAGCGGCTGGTACAATGAGCAGTACTTC.